Below, one T cell receptor beta chain is given with its context. This sample is part of a study of CD8 T cells in Susac syndrome. Trimming took off 3 bases at V and 3 bases at J, with 12 bases between the two ends. The CDR3 consists of 14 residues. Germline CDR1 is MDHEN and CDR2 is SYDVKM. The RNA, roughly 0.5 to 1 ug, was put through reverse transcription using random hexamers. Using its own MiXCR run on the immunoSEQ multiplex PCR reads, TCRdb lists one record per CDR3 protein. The sample yields fewer than 300,000 distinct CDR3 sequences, 80% to 90% seen once. The chain uses TRBV28 and TRBJ2-7; perhaps TRBD2 as D (6 bases). Sequenced: CD8+ T cells from PBMCs. This sequence originates from a human donor with multiple sclerosis. CDR3 protein: CASSFRDFNYEQYF. The CDR3 region has the DNA TGTGCCAGCAGTTTTCGGGACTTCAACTACGAGCAGTACTTC.